A single sample gave rise to the 2 T cell receptor beta chains below, sequenced in a study of T cell repertoires in cytomegalovirus infection. These TCRs' antigens remain unknown. MiXCR was run by TCRdb on the reads, yielding one entry per CDR3 protein. This sample has some 150,000 distinct CDR3 sequences, with more than 25% found just once. This sample comprised CD8+ T cells from cultured PBMCs, obtained from culture after CMV antigen stimulation. These receptors came from a human donor in good health (CMV status not recorded). Some clones in this sample may be carry-over from other donors' samples.

This clonotype was seen repeatedly, ten times or more. The V call is TRBV12-3 or TRBV12-4, the J call TRBJ1-3; 7 nucleotides match TRBD1. The CDR3 extends over 15 amino acids. V shed 6 bases, J shed 1 base, and the junction held 6 bases outside the gene matches. CDR3 sequence: CASRWGQNSGNTIYF. In DNA, the CDR3 is TGTGCCAGCAGGTGGGGACAGAATTCTGGAAACACCATATATTTT.

V and J are TRBV24-1 and TRBJ2-1; 12 nucleotides agree with TRBD1. V was clipped by 5 bases and J by 5 bases; unmatched bases: 3. CDR1 and CDR2 from the germline V gene are KGHDR and SFDVKD. The CDR3 is 15 residues long. CDR3 bases: TGTGCCACCAGTGGGGGGGACAGGGGGCACAATGAGCAGTTCTTC. Protein sequence: CATSGGDRGHNEQFF.